One sample yielded the 30 T cell receptor beta chains listed below, sequenced in a study of CD8+ T cells in alopecia areata. Extraction and reverse transcription of RNA yielded cDNA as the sequencing template. Assay: immunoSEQ multiplex PCR; the TCRdb copy retains only in-frame clones and omits some. The table lists roughly 170,000 clones, roughly three fifths of them singletons, with around an eighth in the top ten. Treatment here: oral pan-JAK inhibitor, 5-10 mg twice daily. Sample: CD8+ T cells sorted from blood, taken at week 24, from a patient treated with tofacitinib. The receptors come from a human donor with alopecia areata.

This clone was picked up one time. The chain combines TRBV13 with TRBJ2-7; the D gene could be TRBD1 or TRBD2 (6 bases each). Between the trimmed V and J ends, which lost 4 bases and 0 bases, there was a span of 25 bases. Germline CDR1 reads PRHDT; CDR2 reads FYEKMQ (reference sequence). This CDR3 region has 19 residues. As DNA, the CDR3 is TGTGCCAGCAGCTCAGCTAGCGAGGGGGTAGCAGGGGACTCCTACGAGCAGTACTTC. Translation: CASSSASEGVAGDSYEQYF. The full variable domain, in which reference TRBV13 and TRBJ2-7 provide the parts outside the CDR3, is AAGVIQSPRHLIKEKRETATLKCYPIPRHDTVYWYQQGPGQDPQFLISFYEKMQSDKGSIPDRFSAQQFSDYHSELNMSSLELGDSALYFCASSSASEGVAGDSYEQYFGPGTRLTVT.

The chain is built from TRBV6-1 and TRBJ1-5; D may be TRBD1 (6 bases). The CDR3 has 14 residues. CDR1 is MNHNS and CDR2 is SASEGT in the germline V gene. Trimming removed 7 bases at V and 4 bases at J, with 14 bases between. The CDR3 here is CASNAGVPNQPQHF. The CDR3 DNA reads as TGTGCCAGCAACGCAGGGGTCCCGAATCAGCCCCAGCATTTT.

This clone has just a few counts. This chain connects TRBV6-6 to TRBJ1-1; no clear D. The length of the CDR3 is 16 residues. Per the germline V gene, CDR1 is MNHNY and CDR2 is SVGAGI (reference sequence). V lost 10 bases to trimming and J lost 1 base, with 22 bases between them. The CDR3 protein is CATYGMVRGRNTEAFF. CDR3 DNA sequence: TGTGCCACCTACGGGATGGTACGAGGGAGGAACACTGAAGCTTTCTTT.

The chain is built from TRBV9 and TRBJ2-4, with 7 bases fitting TRBD1. CDR1 SGDLS and CDR2 YYNGEE come from the germline V gene. The CDR3 extends over 15 amino acids. V lost 0 bases to trimming and J lost 6 bases; unmatched junction nucleotides: 6. The CDR3 loop is CASSVATGDLNIQYF. DNA for the CDR3: TGTGCCAGCAGCGTAGCTACAGGGGACCTAAACATTCAGTACTTC.

For this clone: This specimen includes other DNA sequences encoding the same CDR3. The J gene is TRBJ1-1, the V gene TRBV20-1; perhaps TRBD1 as D (6 bases). This CDR3 has 11 residues. The V and J ends lost 4 bases and 8 bases respectively, with 11 bases between them. From germline, CDR1 is DFQATT and CDR2 SNEGSKA (reference sequence). The CDR3 DNA is TGCAGTGCTAATCTTCAGGGGGAAGCTTTCTTT. Translated, it gives CSANLQGEAFF.

This clone was seen once. The rearrangement uses TRBV28 and TRBJ2-7, with D maybe TRBD2 (7 bases). The CDR3 length is 18 residues. CDR1 is MDHEN and CDR2 is SYDVKM in the germline V gene. Trimming took 8 bases from V and 3 from J, leaving 29 bases between them. This CDR3 reads CASPPQGFWRGRLYEQYF. The CDR3 nucleotides are TGTGCCAGCCCTCCGCAGGGGTTCTGGCGGGGGCGCCTCTACGAGCAGTACTTC.

The genes are TRBV6-6 and TRBJ2-7; 10 positions agree with TRBD1. This CDR3 region has 14 residues. Germline V gene data show CDR1 as MNHNY and CDR2 as SVGAGI (reference sequence). V dropped 6 bases and J dropped 5; count of bases not matched to a gene: 7. The CDR3 DNA reads TGTGCCAGCAGACCCGTGACAGGGGGCGACGAGCAGTACTTC. Translated: CASRPVTGGDEQYF.

The rearrangement uses TRBV23-1 and TRBJ1-2; D is unclear. TRBV23-1 belongs to the ORF category, with a function that is uncertain. This CDR3 is built from 12 residues. Trimming left V 4 bases short and J 4 bases short, with 7 bases between. CDR3 sequence: CASSPGLYGYTF. The CDR3 DNA reads TGCGCCAGCAGTCCCGGGCTCTATGGCTACACCTTC.

This clone appeared a few times. This chain links TRBV2 with TRBJ1-1, with 9 nucleotides matching TRBD1. Germline CDR1 SNHLY, CDR2 FYNNEI. V trimming: 11 bases; J trimming: 11 bases; junction bases outside the gene matches: 6. This CDR3 contains 10 residues. Here the CDR3 reads CAGQGRRAFF. CDR3 nucleotides: TGTGCCGGACAGGGGAGGAGGGCTTTCTTT. The variable domain in full, with the rest retrieved from reference TRBV2 and TRBJ1-1, is EPEVTQTPSHQVTQMGQEVILRCVPISNHLYFYWYRQILGQKVEFLVSFYNNEISEKSEIFDDQFSVERPDGSNFTLKIRSTKLEDSAMYFCAGQGRRAFFGQGTRLTVV.

The chain joins TRBV4-1 to TRBJ1-2; 10 bases map to TRBD1. V gave up 6 bases and J gave up 7 bases; unmatched junction bases: 8. There are 14 residues in the CDR3. Per germline, CDR1 MGHRA and CDR2 YSYEKL. The CDR3 loop reads CASRERTGGTGYTF. CDR3 DNA: TGCGCCAGCAGGGAGAGGACAGGGGGGACTGGCTACACCTTC.

The chain joins TRBV4-2 to TRBJ2-5; D gene ambiguous. The CDR3 is 15 residues long. The V gene lost 0 bases and the J gene lost 2 bases, with 10 bases spanning the gap. CDR1 LGHNA and CDR2 YNFKEQ come from the germline V gene. CDR3 protein: CASSQEQAQQETQYF. CDR3 nucleotide sequence: TGTGCCAGCAGCCAAGAGCAGGCACAACAAGAGACCCAGTACTTC.

With regard to this clone: Within the sample, other DNA sequences also encode this same CDR3. The rearrangement links TRBV2 to TRBJ2-5, with a tentative D call TRBD2 (5 bases). Germline CDR1 SNHLY, CDR2 FYNNEI. The CDR3 has 12 residues. V was clipped by 2 bases and J by 5 bases, with 6 bases between them. CDR3 residues: CASSERGETQYF. The CDR3 DNA reads as TGTGCCAGCAGTGAAAGAGGGGAGACCCAGTACTTC.

V and J are TRBV27 and TRBJ2-7; 7 bases are a match to TRBD2. This CDR3 contains 12 residues. With V trimmed by 8 bases and J by 2 bases, 3 bases remained unmatched. Germline V CDR1 and CDR2: MNHEY, SMNVEV (reference sequence). The CDR3 region is CASVGGTYEQYF. The CDR3 coding sequence is TGTGCCAGCGTGGGGGGGACCTACGAGCAGTACTTC.

The CDR3 spells CAWSVLSARYEQYF. CDR3 DNA sequence: TGTGCCTGGAGTGTATTGTCCGCCCGATACGAGCAGTACTTC. The chain employs TRBV30 and TRBJ2-7; D unclear. In germline, CDR1 is GTSNPN, CDR2 SVGIG (reference sequence). The CDR3 is made up of 14 amino acids. V was pared by 0 bases and J by 4 bases, with 13 bases between. Using reference TRBV30 and TRBJ2-7 for the parts outside the CDR3, the full variable domain is SQTIHQWPATLVQPVGSPLSLECTVEGTSNPNLYWYRQAAGRGLQLLFYSVGIGQISSEVPQNLSASRPQDRQFILSSKKLLLSDSGFYLCAWSVLSARYEQYFGPGTRLTVT.

There are a few counts of this clone. This rearrangement joins TRBV30 to TRBJ2-1; D is perhaps TRBD2 (6 bases). Trimming pared 3 bases from V and 12 bases from J, leaving 18 bases between. This CDR3 spans 13 amino acids. Germline V gene sequence: CDR1 GTSNPN, CDR2 SVGIG (reference sequence). In nucleotides, the CDR3 is TGTGCCTGGAGCGGAGGGAGATTCGGTGGGCAGTTCTTC. Amino acids: CAWSGGRFGGQFF.

The chain couples TRBV5-6 to TRBJ2-7, with D possibly matching TRBD2 (5 bases). Germline V gives CDR1 SGHDT, CDR2 YYEEEE. This CDR3 is 13 amino acids long. The V gene lost 0 bases and the J gene lost 6 bases, with 10 bases spanning the gap. CDR3 in amino acids: CASSLGRGSEQYF. CDR3 nucleotides: TGTGCCAGCAGCTTGGGTCGGGGATCCGAGCAGTACTTC.

This clone was recorded only once. CDR3 sequence: CASSPRVGRDAWRAQYF. Written as DNA, the CDR3 is TGTGCCAGCAGCCCCCGCGTGGGCCGGGACGCGTGGCGGGCCCAGTACTTC. The chain couples TRBV7-9 to TRBJ2-5; TRBD1 or TRBD2 may be the D gene (5 bases each). V lost 5 bases, J lost 9 bases, and 28 bases lay in between. CDR1 SEHNR and CDR2 FQNEAQ come from the germline V gene (reference sequence). The CDR3 sequence is 17 residues long.

The chain recombines TRBV2 with TRBJ2-7, with D tentatively TRBD1 or TRBD2 (5 bases each). This CDR3 has 13 amino acids. Between the trimmed V and J ends, which lost 6 bases and 4 bases, there was a span of 13 bases. Per germline, CDR1 SNHLY and CDR2 FYNNEI. The CDR3 spells CASRGVSAYEQYF. The CDR3 region has the DNA TGTGCCAGCAGGGGGGTATCGGCTTACGAGCAGTACTTC.

The chain joins TRBV5-1 to TRBJ1-1; no definite D call. Germline-derived CDR1 and CDR2 are SGHRS and YFSETQ. The CDR3 is 14 amino acids. With 0 bases removed from V and 4 bases from J, the gap between germline ends came to 10 bases. Written as DNA, the CDR3 is TGCGCCAGCAGCTTGGTTGCTCGAGGCACTGAAGCTTTCTTT. The encoded protein is CASSLVARGTEAFF.

The chain combines TRBV5-1 with TRBJ2-5; 7 nucleotides agree with TRBD1. Germline V gene sequence: CDR1 SGHRS, CDR2 YFSETQ. This CDR3 is 16 amino acids long. Trimming cost V 0 bases and J 5 bases; bases outside gene matches: 10. The CDR3 bases are TGCGCCAGCAGCTTGGCCATGTCAGGGGGTCGGGAGACCCAGTACTTC. Its protein product is CASSLAMSGGRETQYF.

As regards this clone: Distinct nucleotide sequences in the sample also encode this CDR3. The rearrangement joins TRBV5-1 to TRBJ2-2; 7 nucleotides align to TRBD1. The CDR3 loop spans 14 amino acids. Losses at the gene ends were 0 bases for V and 4 bases for J; bases not matched to a gene: 0. Germline V gene sequence: CDR1 SGHRS, CDR2 YFSETQ. The CDR3 protein is CASSLAGGTGELFF. The CDR3 nucleotides are TGCGCCAGCAGCTTGGCAGGGGGCACCGGGGAGCTGTTTTTT.

This rearrangement joins TRBV19 to TRBJ2-1; D gene uncertain. The CDR3 has 15 amino acids. Trimming cost V 10 bases and J 0 bases, with 16 bases left between them. The germline gives CDR1 LNHDA, CDR2 SQIVND (reference sequence). The CDR3 spells CATSAKVSSYNEQFF. The DNA for the CDR3 is TGTGCCACCTCTGCGAAGGTTAGCTCCTACAATGAGCAGTTCTTC. Full variable domain (rest looked up from reference TRBV19 and TRBJ2-1): DGGITQSPKYLFRKEGQNVTLSCEQNLNHDAMYWYRQDPGQGLRLIYYSQIVNDFQKGDIAEGYSVSREKKESFPLTVTSAQKNPTAFYLCATSAKVSSYNEQFFGPGTRLTVL.

The V call is TRBV4-1, the J call TRBJ2-2; D perhaps matches TRBD1 (5 bases). Germline values: CDR1 MGHRA, CDR2 YSYEKL. The CDR3 extends over 16 amino acids. Trimming left V 2 bases short and J 1 base short, with 11 bases between. The DNA of the CDR3 is TGCGCCAGCAGCCAATTCCGGACACAGAACACCGGGGAGCTGTTTTTT. It encodes CASSQFRTQNTGELFF.

Concerning this clone: Relative to the germline gene, one junction end is altered; a read error may explain this. The chain recombines TRBV7-6 with TRBJ2-7; the D is unclear. The length of the CDR3 is 12 residues. CDR1 and CDR2 from the germline V gene are SGHVS and FNYEAQ. DNA of the CDR3: TGTGCCAGCAGCTTAGCGCTCGCAGTACCCCACTTC. Its translation is CASSLALAVPHF.

CDR3 loop: CASYGNTGELFF. Here the CDR3 DNA reads TGTGCCAGCTACGGGAACACCGGGGAGCTGTTTTTT. This rearrangement joins TRBV5-6 to TRBJ2-2; D gene ambiguous. V was pared by 7 bases and J by 1 base, with 5 bases between. Germline CDR1 SGHDT, CDR2 YYEEEE. The CDR3 covers 12 residues.

This clone has more than one count but fewer than ten. An end of the junction does not agree with germline; a read error may underlie this. This rearrangement joins TRBV7-9 to TRBJ1-4, with 7 bases matching TRBD1. The CDR3 runs to 12 residues. CDR1 and CDR2 from the germline V gene are SEHNR and FQNEAQ (reference sequence). The CDR3 nucleotides read TGCGCTATACAGGGGAATAATGAAAAACTGTTTTTT. It encodes CAIQGNNEKLFF.

The chain couples TRBV6-6 to TRBJ2-7; weak D call: TRBD1 (5 bases). The CDR3 runs to 15 residues. The V end lost 6 bases, the J end lost 0 bases, and 15 bases lay between the germline ends. Per germline, CDR1 MNHNY and CDR2 SVGAGI (reference sequence). DNA of the CDR3: TGTGCCAGCAGCCCTTTAACAGGAAGCTCCTACGAGCAGTACTTC. Translating it yields CASSPLTGSSYEQYF.

The chain links TRBV27 to TRBJ2-5; D not resolved. CDR3 size: 17 residues. V shed 5 bases and J shed 5 bases, with 24 bases lying between them. Germline V CDR1 and CDR2: MNHEY, SMNVEV (reference sequence). The CDR3 is CASSPPGVVVRHETQYF. For the CDR3, the DNA is TGTGCCAGCAGTCCCCCCGGCGTTGTCGTGAGGCACGAGACCCAGTACTTC.

This clone has just a few counts. In nucleotides, the CDR3 is TGTGCCAGCAATTGGAGGGCCATCCAGTCCAATACAGATACGCAGTATTTT. It specifies CASNWRAIQSNTDTQYF. The rearrangement uses TRBV25-1 and TRBJ2-3; maybe TRBD2 (6 bases). V lost 7 bases and J lost 3, with 23 bases in between. Germline CDR1 and CDR2: MGHDK and SYGVNS. The CDR3 covers 17 residues.

The J gene is TRBJ2-3, the V gene TRBV4-1; TRBD1 or TRBD2 may be the D gene (5 bases each). V was clipped by 1 base and J by 0 bases, with 11 bases between them. The CDR3 has 16 amino acids. CDR1 is MGHRA and CDR2 is YSYEKL in the germline V gene. The CDR3 nucleotides are TGCGCCAGCAGCCAAGCGAGGGGATACAGCACAGATACGCAGTATTTT. Translated, it gives CASSQARGYSTDTQYF.